This record looks at one T cell receptor (beta chain) sequence and its context. Only in-frame clones appear in the TCRdb table, and some are missing; sequencing was by immunoSEQ multiplex PCR. In the table there are approximately 6,500 clones, roughly 91% of which are singletons. These data originate in a study of blood T cell dynamics during melanoma immunotherapy. CDR3 size: 15 residues. Germline V gives CDR1 MNHNS, CDR2 SASEGT. V was pared by 6 bases and J by 1 base, with 12 bases between. Stated time point: pre-treatment baseline. Here the sequenced sample was cell-free DNA from blood, taken from a patient treated with checkpoint blockade. The clonotype originates from a human donor with melanoma. The chain is built from TRBV6-1 and TRBJ2-2; D gene ambiguous. The CDR3: CASSVSVVNTGELFF. The CDR3 coding sequence is TGTGCCAGCAGCGTATCCGTGGTGAACACCGGGGAGCTGTTTTTT.